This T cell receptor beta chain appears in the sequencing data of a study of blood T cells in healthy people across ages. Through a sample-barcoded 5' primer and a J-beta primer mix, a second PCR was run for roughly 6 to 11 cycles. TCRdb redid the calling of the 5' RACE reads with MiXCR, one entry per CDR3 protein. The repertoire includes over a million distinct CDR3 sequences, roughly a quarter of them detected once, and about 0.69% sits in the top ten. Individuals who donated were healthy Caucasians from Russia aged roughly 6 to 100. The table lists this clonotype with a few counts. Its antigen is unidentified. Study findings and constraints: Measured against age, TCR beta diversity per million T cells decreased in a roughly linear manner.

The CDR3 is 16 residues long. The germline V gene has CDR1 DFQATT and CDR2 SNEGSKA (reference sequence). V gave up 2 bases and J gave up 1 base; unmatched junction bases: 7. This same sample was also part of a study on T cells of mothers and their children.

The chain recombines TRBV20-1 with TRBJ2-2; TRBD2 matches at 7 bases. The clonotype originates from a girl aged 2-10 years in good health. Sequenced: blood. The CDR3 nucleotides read TGCAGTGCTAGAAACCCGGTAGCGGGGAACACCGGGGAGCTGTTTTTT. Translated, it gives CSARNPVAGNTGELFF.